This T cell receptor beta chain was found in a study of blood T cell repertoires in COVID-19. V was pared by 11 bases and J by 0 bases, with 15 bases between. The CDR3 consists of 14 residues. The germline gives CDR1 SEHNR, CDR2 FQNEAQ (reference sequence). Sequencing was performed with immunoSEQ multiplex PCR; in TCRdb, only in-frame clones are kept and a portion is missing. The table has 120,000 to 150,000 clones, 80% to 90% seen once. This chain links TRBV7-9 with TRBJ2-3, with D perhaps matching TRBD2 (7 bases). The material sequenced was peripheral blood. The clonotype comes from an older woman with COVID-19, enrolled during active disease. The CDR3 DNA is TGTGCCTCCGAAGGGGGGGCTAGCACAGATACGCAGTATTTT. Protein sequence: CASEGGASTDTQYF. The full variable domain, with the rest looked up from reference TRBV7-9 and TRBJ2-3, is DTGVSQNPRHKITKRGQNVTFRCDPISEHNRLYWYRQTLGQGPEFLTYFQNEAQLEKSRLLSDRFSAERPKGSFSTLEIQRTEQGDSAMYLCASEGGASTDTQYFGPGTRLTVL.